This is a list of T cell receptor beta chains from one sample in a study of cytomegalovirus exposure and HLA in healthy donors. Sequenced by immunoSEQ multiplex PCR; TCRdb stores in-frame clones only, minus some. Of 80,000 to 90,000 clones listed, approximately 71% are singletons. Sequenced sample: PBMCs. These receptors originate from a man in his forties in good health and CMV-seronegative. CDR3s include the opening cysteine and the closing phenylalanine or tryptophan. D genes are given only for firm matches. Not all rows give a size; the values are once, few, many and, for expanded clones, a class.

j_gene	d_gene	v_gene	abundance	CDR3nt	CDR3aa
TRBJ1-3	TRBD1	TRBV27	.	TGTGCCAGCAGTTTAACCCCCCCGGGACAGAACTCTGGAAACACCATATATTTT	CASSLTPPGQNSGNTIYF
TRBJ1-2	.	TRBV5-8	once	TGTGCCAGCAGCTTGACGTCCCTAACAGGGACCCATGGCTACACCTTC	CASSLTSLTGTHGYTF
TRBJ1-4	.	TRBV7-8	.	TGTGCCAGCAGCTTCAGGGCTTCTAATGAAAAACTGTTTTTT	CASSFRASNEKLFF
TRBJ2-1	TRBD2	TRBV5-4	.	TGTGCCAGCAGCTCTGGGATGATAGCGGGGAACTCCTACAATGAGCAGTTCTTC	CASSSGMIAGNSYNEQFF
TRBJ2-1	TRBD2	TRBV5-4	.	TGTGCCAGCAGCTTGGCTCCGGGACTAGCGGGTTACAATGAGCAGTTCTTC	CASSLAPGLAGYNEQFF
TRBJ1-2	TRBD1	TRBV28	.	TGTGCCAGCAGTCTTGGACAGGGGGACATCTATGGCTACACCTTC	CASSLGQGDIYGYTF
TRBJ1-1	TRBD1	TRBV4-1	.	TGCGCCAGCAGCCAGTCCGGGACAGGGGTTACTGAAGCTTTCTTT	CASSQSGTGVTEAFF
TRBJ1-4	TRBD1	TRBV6-1	few	TGTGCCAGCAGGGAAACAGGGGGGAACGAAAAACTGTTTTTT	CASRETGGNEKLFF
TRBJ2-3	.	TRBV9	.	TGTGCCAGCAGCGTAGGAGGGGGAGCGGCAGATACGCAGTATTTT	CASSVGGGAADTQYF
TRBJ2-7	TRBD1	TRBV6-5	.	TGTGCCAGCAGTTACTCGTCGGGACAGGGGTACGAGCAGTACTTC	CASSYSSGQGYEQYF
TRBJ2-1	TRBD2	TRBV2	.	TGTGCCAGCAGTGCAGGGCTAGCGGGCCCCTACAATGAGCAGTTCTTC	CASSAGLAGPYNEQFF
TRBJ2-3	.	TRBV13	.	TGTGCCAGCAGCTTAGGTCCTACCGGGACATCGCATACAGATACGCAGTATTTT	CASSLGPTGTSHTDTQYF
TRBJ1-2	TRBD1	TRBV19	.	TGTGCCAGTAGTTTACCGGGACAGGGAGTTTCCTATGGCTACACCTTC	CASSLPGQGVSYGYTF
TRBJ1-1	TRBD1	TRBV6-6	.	TGTGCCAGCAGTAGGGGACAGTCGAACACTGAAGCTTTCTTT	CASSRGQSNTEAFF
TRBJ1-5	.	TRBV15	.	TGTGCCACCAGCCCCGCGGGGGCAAATCAGCCCCAGCATTTT	CATSPAGANQPQHF
TRBJ1-5	TRBD1	TRBV18	.	TGTGCCAGCTCAGCCGGGACAGGGGGCGGGCAGCCCCAGCATTTT	CASSAGTGGGQPQHF
TRBJ2-5	.	TRBV11-2	.	TGTGCCAGCAGCTTAGATGTCTCCAGGGAAGAGACCCAGTACTTC	CASSLDVSREETQYF
TRBJ2-2	TRBD1	TRBV14	.	TGTGCCAGCAGCCCGGGGAGTGGGACAGGGACCGGGGAGCTGTTTTTT	CASSPGSGTGTGELFF
TRBJ2-5	.	TRBV7-9	.	TGTGCCAGCAACACTAATCAGGGGCAAGAGACCCAGTACTTC	CASNTNQGQETQYF
TRBJ1-5	.	TRBV9	.	TGTGCCAGCAGCGTAGCGGGGGGTAGCAATCAGCCCCAGCATTTT	CASSVAGGSNQPQHF
TRBJ1-1	.	TRBV18	few	TGTGCCAGCTCATCCCCCACAGGAGTGACTGAAGCTTTCTTT	CASSSPTGVTEAFF
TRBJ1-2	TRBD1	TRBV5-1	.	TGCGCCAGCAGCGTCGGACAGGGAGACTATGGCTACACCTTC	CASSVGQGDYGYTF
TRBJ2-7	TRBD1	TRBV9	.	TGTGCCAGCAGCCCCGGGACAGGGGGTTCCTACGAGCAGTACTTC	CASSPGTGGSYEQYF
TRBJ2-6	.	TRBV6-5	.	TGTGCCAGCAGTTACAAGGGAGTCTCTGGGGCCAACGTCCTGACTTTC	CASSYKGVSGANVLTF
TRBJ2-7	TRBD1	TRBV9	.	TGTGCCAGCAGCTTATCGACAGGGGCCTACGAGCAGTACTTC	CASSLSTGAYEQYF
TRBJ2-3	TRBD1	TRBV5-4	.	TGTGCCAGCAGTCAAGACAGGGTCACAGATACGCAGTATTTT	CASSQDRVTDTQYF
TRBJ1-6	.	TRBV7-3	.	TGTGCCAGCAGTCGGTTTGGCTCCTATAATTCACCCCTCCACTTT	CASSRFGSYNSPLHF
TRBJ2-7	TRBD1	TRBV5-4	.	TGTGCCAGCAGCTTGGAAAGGGGGCAGGAGCAGTACTTC	CASSLERGQEQYF
TRBJ2-7	.	TRBV10-3	.	TGTGCCACCTCCCTGGTCGCGGGAATGAGAAACGAGCAGTACTTC	CATSLVAGMRNEQYF
TRBJ2-5	.	TRBV18	.	TGTGCCAGCTCACCCCGGCAGCGGGTCGGAGAGACCCAGTACTTC	CASSPRQRVGETQYF
TRBJ1-5	.	TRBV6-5	.	TGTGCCAGCAGTTACTCCTCGAGCAATCAGCCCCAGCATTTT	CASSYSSSNQPQHF
TRBJ2-7	TRBD2	TRBV7-9	.	TGTGCCAGCAGTTTTCCGGGACTAGCGGGGCCCCTGCCTGCCGGGCAGTACTTC	CASSFPGLAGPLPAGQYF
TRBJ1-4	TRBD1	TRBV28	many	TGTGCCAGCAGTTTGGTTGGGACAGGGGGCGAATATGGCGAAAAACTGTTTTTT	CASSLVGTGGEYGEKLFF
TRBJ1-3	TRBD1	TRBV5-1	.	TGCGCCAGCAGCACAGGGGGCCGAGCCGACTCTGGAAACACCATATATTTT	CASSTGGRADSGNTIYF
TRBJ2-7	.	TRBV5-1	once	TGCGCCAGCAGCTTTAGAGAGATCTCCTACGAGCAGTACTTC	CASSFREISYEQYF
TRBJ1-1	TRBD1	TRBV6-1	.	TGTGCCAGCACCTCGGACAGGGCCACTGAAGCTTTCTTT	CASTSDRATEAFF
TRBJ2-5	.	TRBV5-1	.	TGCGCCAGCAGCAGATTAGCCTCAGAGACCCAGTACTTC	CASSRLASETQYF
TRBJ2-1	TRBD1	TRBV9	.	TGTGCCAGCAGCCCCTGGGACAGGTCCAATGAGCAGTTCTTC	CASSPWDRSNEQFF